This TCR beta chain was documented in a study of tumor and adjacent non-tumor tissue in lung cancer. Study-wide context: Patients comprised some eleven adenocarcinoma, a couple of squamous cell carcinoma and 1 small cell lung cancer.

The library came from three nested PCR rounds adapted from ARM-PCR protocols. Each CDR3 protein gets one entry after TCRdb re-called the multiplex PCR reads with MiXCR. The profile shows over 60,000 distinct CDR3 sequences, around 73% of them singletons. For this clonotype: What it binds is not known.

Study observations and caveats: Significantly higher TCR diversity was found in tumor than normal lung. Patients with more diverse tumor TCRs had worse survival.

The template was RNA from unsorted bulk tissue. The CDR3 is 11 amino acids. CDR1 and CDR2 (germline): DFQATT, SNEGSKA (reference sequence). Trimming removed 8 bases at V and 8 bases at J, with 13 bases between. The sequence was collected from a man aged 55 to 69 with non-small cell lung cancer. The source material was lung tumor tissue. This chain uses TRBV20-1 with TRBJ2-1; D gene ambiguous. Here the CDR3 DNA reads TGCAGTCCTATCCCAGAGGATGAGCAGTTCTTC. This encodes CSPIPEDEQFF.